A selection of T cell receptor beta chains follows, all from one sample in a study of blood T cells in healthy people across ages. A single record per CDR3 protein comes from TCRdb applying MiXCR to the 5' RACE reads. The data show over a million distinct CDR3 sequences, 35% to 50% seen once. The specimen was blood. The source is a woman aged 55-69 years in good health. CDR3s include the opening cysteine and the closing phenylalanine or tryptophan. A D gene is named only where the DNA matches it firmly. A clone size is listed for some rows: how often the clone was seen (once, few, many), or a class if it is expanded.

D	V	size	J	DNA	CDR3
.	TRBV28	.	TRBJ1-4	TGTGCCAGCAGCAAAAGACATTCAACTAATGAAAAACTGTTTTTT	CASSKRHSTNEKLFF
TRBD2	TRBV3-1	few	TRBJ2-2	TGTGCCAGCAGCCGCCGTTTGACTAGCGGGAGCGGCACCGGGGAGCTGTTTTTT	CASSRRLTSGSGTGELFF
.	TRBV13	few	TRBJ2-7	TGTGCCAGCAGCCTAGGGGGACACGGCTCCTACGAGCAGTACTTC	CASSLGGHGSYEQYF
.	TRBV14	.	TRBJ1-2	TGTGCCAGCAGCCAAGAGGGTGGATTCATAGGCTACACCTTC	CASSQEGGFIGYTF
TRBD2	TRBV6-1	once	TRBJ2-7	TGTGCCAGCAGTTTCCGGACTAGCGGTATCTACGAGCAGTACTTC	CASSFRTSGIYEQYF
TRBD2	TRBV4-1	many	TRBJ2-1	TGCGCCAGCAGCCCAACCCCTACGGGGGGTAATGAGCAGTTCTTC	CASSPTPTGGNEQFF
.	TRBV27	.	TRBJ1-5	TGTGCCAGCAGTCTGTTGGGGGGGGGTAGCAATCAGCCCCAGCATTTT	CASSLLGGGSNQPQHF
TRBD2	TRBV3-1	.	TRBJ2-3	TGTGCCAGCAGCCGGGCTAGCGGGAGGGCAGATACGCAGTATTTT	CASSRASGRADTQYF
TRBD1	TRBV25-1	.	TRBJ2-3	TGTGCCAGCAGTGAATATCCCGGACAGGGTTCCACAGATACGCAGTATTTT	CASSEYPGQGSTDTQYF
TRBD1	TRBV20-1	.	TRBJ2-4	TGCAGTGCTAGAAGCCCGGGACAGGGGACCAAAAACATTCAGTACTTC	CSARSPGQGTKNIQYF
TRBD2	TRBV6-2/TRBV6-3	.	TRBJ2-1	TGTGCCAGCAGTTACTCACCGGGACTAGGGGGCTCCTACAATGAGCAGTTCTTC	CASSYSPGLGGSYNEQFF
TRBD1	TRBV6-6	.	TRBJ2-1	TGTGCCAGCACAGACCGGGACAGGGGGGTCGGTGAGCAGTTCTTC	CASTDRDRGVGEQFF
TRBD1	TRBV29-1	.	TRBJ2-7	TGCAGCGCCCTGGACAGGGGGGAGTCCTACGAGCAGTACTTC	CSALDRGESYEQYF
.	TRBV29-1	.	TRBJ1-1	TGCAGCGTTGTCCCCGAGAACACTGAAGCTTTCTTT	CSVVPENTEAFF
.	TRBV20-1	many	TRBJ2-4	TGCAGTGCTTTCTACCAAGCCAAAAACATTCAGTACTTC	CSAFYQAKNIQYF
TRBD1	TRBV10-3	.	TRBJ1-2	TGTGCCATCACGAACGGACAGGGAAACTATGGCTACACCTTC	CAITNGQGNYGYTF
.	TRBV5-1	.	TRBJ2-5	TGCGCCAGCAGCTCTACGGGTCTCACTACGGAAGAGCAGTACTTC	CASSSTGLTTEEQYF
.	TRBV15	.	TRBJ2-1	TGTGCCACCAGCAGAGATGTCGGGGTCGCTAGCCAGTTCTTC	CATSRDVGVASQFF
TRBD1	TRBV12-3/TRBV12-4	.	TRBJ2-7	TGTGCCAGCAGCCAGAACAGGGGGCGGTCCTACAATGAGCAGTACTTC	CASSQNRGRSYNEQYF
.	TRBV6-5	few	TRBJ2-3	TGTGCCAGCAGTTATAAGAAGACGCAGTATTTT	CASSYKKTQYF
.	TRBV7-8	.	TRBJ2-1	TGTGCCAGCAGCTCTTCAATAGGCCCCCAAGGGAATGAGCAGTTCTTC	CASSSSIGPQGNEQFF
.	TRBV6-5	.	TRBJ2-1	TGTGCCAGCAGTTACGCGACTAGTCGCGACAATGAGCAGTTCTTC	CASSYATSRDNEQFF
.	TRBV29-1	many	TRBJ2-3	TGCAGCGTTGAAGATTGGACGGAAACTAGCACAGATACGCAGTATTTT	CSVEDWTETSTDTQYF
TRBD1	TRBV19	.	TRBJ2-4	TGTGCCAGTAATACTCGACAGGGGCGGGCCAAAAACATTCAGTACTTC	CASNTRQGRAKNIQYF
.	TRBV27	.	TRBJ2-7	TGTGCCAGCAGTGTGTGGGGCTCCTCCTACGAGCAGTACTTC	CASSVWGSSYEQYF
.	TRBV21-1	.	TRBJ2-3	TGTGCCAGCAGCAAAGAGACAGGCCAAAGCACAGATACGCAGTATTTT	CASSKETGQSTDTQYF
.	TRBV7-3	.	TRBJ2-7	TGTGCCAGCAGCCTCGCAGGGGACCCTACCCACGAGCAGTACTTC	CASSLAGDPTHEQYF
.	TRBV6-7	few	TRBJ2-7	TGTGCCAGCAGTTACTCGAGCAGATTCTACGAGCAGTACTTC	CASSYSSRFYEQYF
TRBD1	TRBV6-5	.	TRBJ2-5	TGTGCCAGCACCGACAGGGTTGAGACCCAGTACTTC	CASTDRVETQYF
.	TRBV12-3/TRBV12-4	many	TRBJ1-5	TGTGCCAGCAGTTTCGGTTTCAAAGGGGATCAGCCCCAGCATTTT	CASSFGFKGDQPQHF
.	TRBV5-1	few	TRBJ2-5	TGCGCCAGCAGATTTTCGACAGGACATCAAGAGACCCAGTACTTC	CASRFSTGHQETQYF
.	TRBV5-6	few	TRBJ2-4	TGTGCCAGCAGCCGGGGACCTGAAAACATTCAGTACTTC	CASSRGPENIQYF
TRBD2	TRBV20-1	once	TRBJ2-5	TGCAGTGCTAAGGGTTGGTCTAGCGGGAGCCGGGAGGCCCAGTACTTC	CSAKGWSSGSREAQYF
TRBD1	TRBV5-1	.	TRBJ1-1	TGCGCCAGCAGCTGGACCGGGACAGGGGGGGTAGACACTGAAGCTTTCTTT	CASSWTGTGGVDTEAFF
.	TRBV24-1	few	TRBJ2-6	TGTGCCACCAGTGGCACCGTCTCTGGGGCCAACGTCCTGACTTTC	CATSGTVSGANVLTF
.	TRBV7-9	.	TRBJ1-4	TGTGCCAGCAGCTTACCGGGGGCGTATGAAAAACTGTTTTTT	CASSLPGAYEKLFF
.	TRBV29-1	few	TRBJ2-1	TGCAGCGGGGGCCAGAGGAGCCATGAGCAGTTCTTC	CSGGQRSHEQFF
.	TRBV20-1	.	TRBJ2-7	TGCAGTGCTAGACCGACTGGCAGGAGCTCCTACGAGCAGTACTTC	CSARPTGRSSYEQYF
TRBD2	TRBV9	.	TRBJ2-5	TGTGCCAGCAGCGTAGTGGGGACTAGCGGGAGGAATGAGCAGTACTTC	CASSVVGTSGRNEQYF
TRBD1	TRBV7-9	.	TRBJ2-3	TGTGCCAGCAGCCCTTGGGGACAGAGAGCCGAAGATGGTACGCAGTATTTT	CASSPWGQRAEDGTQYF
.	TRBV20-1	few	TRBJ2-5	TGCAGTGCTAGTGAACCTACTAGTCGAGAGACCCAGTACTTC	CSASEPTSRETQYF
TRBD2	TRBV11-2	.	TRBJ2-3	TGTGCCAGCAGCGAAATAGCGGGGGTTAGCACAGATACGCAGTATTTT	CASSEIAGVSTDTQYF
.	TRBV13	few	TRBJ2-7	TGTGCCAGCAGCTATCCGTCCCGGGGCTACGAGCAGTACTTC	CASSYPSRGYEQYF
.	TRBV24-1	.	TRBJ2-5	TGTGCCACCAGTGATCCCCGTGGGGGGACAGAAGAGACCCAGTACTTC	CATSDPRGGTEETQYF
TRBD2	TRBV29-1	many	TRBJ2-7	TGCAGCGTTGCGGGACTAGCGGTCTACGAGCAGTACTTC	CSVAGLAVYEQYF
TRBD1	TRBV7-2	.	TRBJ1-2	TGTGCCAGCACCGCGGACAGGGCCAACTATGGCTACAGCTTC	CASTADRANYGYSF
.	TRBV20-1	.	TRBJ2-5	TGCAGTGCCCTCCAAGGGGTTCGGCAAGAGACCCAGTACTTC	CSALQGVRQETQYF
.	TRBV20-1	many	TRBJ2-5	TGCAGTGCCTACCAGGACGTAGACGAGACCCAGTACTTC	CSAYQDVDETQYF
.	TRBV12-3/TRBV12-4	.	TRBJ2-7	TGTGCCAGCAGTTTAACGACAGGAGCCTACGAGCAGTACTTC	CASSLTTGAYEQYF
.	TRBV15	many	TRBJ2-3	TGTGCCACCAGCAGAGATAAGGAGGGGTGGGTCAGAACAGATACGCAGTATTTT	CATSRDKEGWVRTDTQYF
TRBD1	TRBV3-1	few	TRBJ1-1	TGTGCCAGCAGCAACAGGGGTCTAAACACTGAAGCTTTCTTT	CASSNRGLNTEAFF
TRBD2	TRBV6-5	.	TRBJ2-7	TGTGCCAGCACCTCAAGCGGGAGGTCTACCTACGAGCAGTACTTC	CASTSSGRSTYEQYF
TRBD2	TRBV5-1	many	TRBJ2-1	TGTGCCAGCAGTTTAGCGGGAGATGAGCAGTTCTTC	CASSLAGDEQFF